The next 26 T cell receptor beta chains were all read from a single sample in a study of blood T cell repertoires in COVID-19. The assay was immunoSEQ multiplex PCR, and TCRdb's table has in-frame clones only and misses some. The table records 150,000 or so clones, roughly 80% of them present only once. The material sequenced was peripheral blood. These TCRs come from a woman in her sixties with COVID-19, enrolled during active disease.

The rearrangement links TRBV9 to TRBJ2-5; 10 bases are shared with TRBD1. Trimming at V came to 1 base and at J to 2 bases, leaving 11 bases not matched to a gene. Germline values: CDR1 SGDLS, CDR2 YYNGEE. This CDR3 is 18 amino acids long. The CDR3 is CASSVTIGTGAVQETQYF. Written as DNA, the CDR3 is TGTGCCAGCAGCGTAACTATCGGGACAGGGGCCGTACAAGAGACCCAGTACTTC. The full variable domain, rest sourced from reference TRBV9 and TRBJ2-5, is DSGVTQTPKHLITATGQRVTLRCSPRSGDLSVYWYQQSLDQGLQFLIQYYNGEERAKGNILERFSAQQFPDLHSELNLSSLELGDSALYFCASSVTIGTGAVQETQYFGPGTRLLVL.

Concerning this clone: Other DNA sequences within the sample encode an identical CDR3. The chain has TRBV18 and TRBJ1-1, with TRBD1 as a possible D gene (6 bases). Germline V gives CDR1 KGHSH, CDR2 LQKENI. With 4 bases removed from V and 1 base from J, the gap between germline ends came to 7 bases. The CDR3 sequence is 13 residues long. The CDR3 reads CASSLGQNTEAFF. Written as DNA, the CDR3 is TGTGCCAGCTCACTGGGACAGAACACTGAAGCTTTCTTT.

CDR3 protein: CASSRQGLTGELFF. CDR3 sequence (DNA): TGTGCCAGCAGCCGACAGGGGCTCACCGGGGAGCTGTTTTTT. The chain joins TRBV5-4 to TRBJ2-2, with 8 bases identical to TRBD1. Germline values: CDR1 SGHNT, CDR2 YYREEE (reference sequence). After removal of 4 bases from V and 4 bases from J, the junction contained 3 bases not matched to a gene. The CDR3 consists of 14 residues.

The J gene is TRBJ1-3, the V gene TRBV3-1 (or the pseudogene TRBV3-2); D perhaps matches TRBD1 (6 bases). CDR1 is LGHDT, CDR2 YNNKEL, per germline (reference sequence). The CDR3 sequence is 15 residues long. With 1 base removed from V and 2 bases from J, the gap between germline ends came to 9 bases. The CDR3 loop is CASSQASGAGNTIYF. The CDR3, as DNA: TGTGCCAGCAGCCAAGCTTCAGGGGCTGGAAACACCATATATTTT.

The chain is built from TRBV5-1 and TRBJ1-5, with D possibly being TRBD1 (6 bases). CDR1 SGHRS and CDR2 YFSETQ come from the germline V gene. This CDR3 contains 14 residues. Trimming stripped 5 bases from V and 10 bases from J, with 19 bases between. CDR3 region: CASRADSLMGPQHF. The CDR3 DNA sequence: TGCGCCAGCAGAGCGGACAGCCTCATGGGACCCCAGCATTTT. Variable domain in full (rest from reference TRBV5-1 and TRBJ1-5): KAGVTQTPRYLIKTRGQQVTLSCSPISGHRSVSWYQQTPGQGLQFLFEYFSETQRNKGNFPGRFSGRQFSNSRSEMNVSTLELGDSALYLCASRADSLMGPQHFGDGTRLSIL.

V is TRBV19 and J is TRBJ2-7; 8 nucleotides line up with TRBD1. The CDR3 loop spans 14 amino acids. Trimming took 6 bases from V and 5 from J; bases not matched to a gene: 9. Looked up from germline, CDR1 is LNHDA and CDR2 is SQIVND (reference sequence). The CDR3 nucleotides read TGTGCCAGTAGCTCGGACAGGGTAATGGACGAGCAGTACTTC. Its protein product is CASSSDRVMDEQYF.

The J gene is TRBJ1-2, the V gene TRBV19, with 8 bases aligning to TRBD1. CDR1 LNHDA and CDR2 SQIVND come from the germline V gene (reference sequence). CDR3 length: 13 amino acids. The V gene end was trimmed by 11 bases and the J gene end by 6 bases; junction bases not matched to a gene: 11. The CDR3 DNA is TGTGCCGCGCGACAGGGGAGAGCGGATGGCTACACCTTC. Protein sequence: CAARQGRADGYTF. Complete variable domain (other parts from reference TRBV19 and TRBJ1-2): DGGITQSPKYLFRKEGQNVTLSCEQNLNHDAMYWYRQDPGQGLRLIYYSQIVNDFQKGDIAEGYSVSREKKESFPLTVTSAQKNPTAFYLCAARQGRADGYTFGSGTRLTVV.

The chain couples TRBV12-3 or TRBV12-4 to TRBJ2-2, with 9 bases that match TRBD1. There are 13 residues in the CDR3. V was clipped by 0 bases and J by 13 bases; unmatched bases: 3. DNA of the CDR3: TGTGCCAGCAGTTTAGCCCCGGACAGGGGGCTGTTTTTT. Residues: CASSLAPDRGLFF.

The CDR3 region is CASSLNQGGETQYF. The CDR3 nucleotides are TGTGCCAGCAGCTTAAACCAGGGAGGGGAGACCCAGTACTTC. The chain employs TRBV7-6 and TRBJ2-5; 7 bases are shared with TRBD2. The germline V gene encodes CDR1 SGHVS and CDR2 FNYEAQ. The junction had 5 bases not matched to a gene; V was cut back by 2 bases and J by 5 bases. This CDR3 is 14 amino acids long. The complete variable domain, with remaining parts taken from reference TRBV7-6 and TRBJ2-5, reads GAGVSQSPRYKVTKRGQDVALRCDPISGHVSLYWYRQALGQGPEFLTYFNYEAQQDKSGLPNDRFSAERPEGSISTLTIQRTEQRDSAMYRCASSLNQGGETQYFGPGTRLLVL.

This sequence joins TRBV5-4 and TRBJ1-1; 10 bases are shared with TRBD1. The CDR3 is made up of 17 amino acids. The germline V gene has CDR1 SGHNT and CDR2 YYREEE (reference sequence). V lost 4 bases and J lost 0; bases outside the gene matches: 9. The DNA for the CDR3 is TGTGCCAGCAGCCGCGGAGGGACAGGGGCGTTGAACACTGAAGCTTTCTTT. The encoded protein is CASSRGGTGALNTEAFF.

This clone turned up a few times. The chain has TRBV6-5 and TRBJ1-1; possibly TRBD1 for D (6 bases). V was shortened by 7 bases and J by 7 bases, with 16 bases between the two germline ends. Germline CDR1 is MNHEY and CDR2 is SVGAGI. The CDR3 is 13 amino acids. The CDR3 protein is CASILTGKGEAFF. As DNA, the CDR3 is TGTGCCAGCATTCTTACAGGGAAGGGTGAAGCTTTCTTT.

As to this clone: Distinct nucleotide sequences in the sample also encode this CDR3. The chain is built from TRBV6-5 and TRBJ2-7; TRBD2 agrees at 9 bases. Germline CDR1 MNHEY, CDR2 SVGAGI. This CDR3 spans 12 amino acids. The ends lost 8 bases at V and 4 bases at J; junction bases unmatched: 3. The CDR3 coding sequence is TGTGCCAGCTCTAGCGGGGCTTACGAGCAGTACGTC. Translating gives CASSSGAYEQYV.

The chain links TRBV9 to TRBJ2-3; D remains ambiguous. Trimming took 0 bases from V and 5 from J, leaving 10 bases between them. Germline assignment: CDR1 SGDLS and CDR2 YYNGEE. The CDR3 runs 14 residues. CDR3 residues: CASSVVGSRDTQYF. The CDR3 bases are TGTGCCAGCAGCGTAGTTGGTAGCCGAGATACGCAGTATTTT.

The chain uses TRBV18 and TRBJ1-5; perhaps TRBD1 as D (6 bases). Per the germline V gene, CDR1 is KGHSH and CDR2 is LQKENI. The CDR3 extends over 15 amino acids. The V end was cut by 2 bases, the J end by 1 base, with 9 bases between. The CDR3 nucleotides read TGTGCCAGCTCACCAACAGGGAGAAGCAATCAGCCCCAGCATTTT. Translation gives CASSPTGRSNQPQHF.

The CDR3 sequence is CASSSGEFTEAFF. For the CDR3, the DNA is TGTGCCAGCAGTTCAGGGGAATTCACTGAAGCTTTCTTT. The genes are TRBV6-2 or TRBV6-3 and TRBJ1-1; tentatively, D is TRBD1 (6 bases). Germline V gene lookup returns CDR1 MNHEY and CDR2 SVGEGT. This CDR3 comprises 13 residues. The V end lost 4 bases, the J end lost 4 bases, and 10 bases lay between the germline ends.

The chain is built from TRBV5-4 and TRBJ2-5; TRBD2 is a possible D gene (5 bases). With 0 bases removed from V and 5 bases from J, the gap between germline ends came to 20 bases. The germline CDR1 and CDR2 sequences are SGHNT and YYREEE (reference sequence). This CDR3 region has 17 residues. CDR3 in amino acids: CASSLDPGLPFLETQYF. CDR3 bases: TGTGCCAGCAGCTTGGACCCCGGACTCCCTTTTTTGGAGACCCAGTACTTC.

The CDR3 sequence: CASSTLQSPLHF. CDR3 in DNA: TGTGCCAGTAGTACTCTACAGTCACCCCTCCACTTT. The gene calls are TRBV19 and TRBJ1-6; D uncertain. This CDR3 comprises 12 residues. Trimming shortened V by 4 bases and J by 10 bases, and 8 bases separated the two germline ends. Germline assignment: CDR1 LNHDA and CDR2 SQIVND (reference sequence).

The chain employs TRBV11-2 and TRBJ1-3; D remains ambiguous. The CDR3 sequence is 13 residues long. The germline V gene encodes CDR1 SGHAT and CDR2 FQNNGV. Trimming cost V 4 bases and J 1 base, with 5 bases left between them. CDR3: CASSSGSGNTIYF. The CDR3 region has the DNA TGTGCCAGCAGCTCGGGGTCTGGAAACACCATATATTTT.

V usage is TRBV5-1 and J usage is TRBJ1-1, with 7 bases matching TRBD1. CDR1 is SGHRS, CDR2 YFSETQ, per germline. This CDR3 has 15 amino acids. V lost 0 bases, J lost 12 bases, and 14 bases stayed unmatched. As DNA, the CDR3 is TGCGCCAGCAGCTTGGCCGGGACAGAGGAACGTTCTACTTTCTTT. Translating it yields CASSLAGTEERSTFF.

The CDR3 DNA sequence: TGTGCCAGCAGCCGGGGACAGGGTAGGGAAAAACTGTTTTTT. Translated: CASSRGQGREKLFF. V and J are TRBV7-9 and TRBJ1-4, with TRBD1 matching over 9 bases. J was trimmed by 8 bases and V by 5 bases; bases with no gene match: 6. Germline CDR1 reads SEHNR; CDR2 reads FQNEAQ (reference sequence). This CDR3 has 14 amino acids. Based on the CDR3 plus reference TRBV7-9 and TRBJ1-4, the full variable domain is DTGVSQNPRHKITKRGQNVTFRCDPISEHNRLYWYRQTLGQGPEFLTYFQNEAQLEKSRLLSDRFSAERPKGSFSTLEIQRTEQGDSAMYLCASSRGQGREKLFFGSGTQLSVL.

There are a few counts of this clone. The chain couples TRBV15 to TRBJ1-2; D may be TRBD1 (6 bases). The CDR3 covers 16 residues. V was clipped by 0 bases and J by 6 bases, with 17 bases between them. Germline assignment: CDR1 LNHNV and CDR2 YYDKDF (reference sequence). The DNA for the CDR3 is TGTGCCACCAGCAGAGATAGGGGGGGTAGAAATGATGGCTACACCTTC. Translation: CATSRDRGGRNDGYTF.

This clone has a single count. CDR3 region: CATAGQGEQPQHF. The CDR3 DNA reads as TGTGCCACCGCGGGGCAGGGGGAACAGCCCCAGCATTTT. The rearrangement links TRBV15 to TRBJ1-5; 7 bases align to TRBD1. The V gene end was trimmed by 8 bases and the J gene end by 7 bases; junction bases not matched to a gene: 8. Germline lookup yields CDR1 LNHNV and CDR2 YYDKDF (reference sequence). The CDR3 covers 13 residues.

This chain connects TRBV11-2 to TRBJ1-5; possible D gene TRBD1, 6 bases. V lost 3 bases to trimming and J lost 1 base, with 10 bases between them. Germline V gene data show CDR1 as SGHAT and CDR2 as FQNNGV. This CDR3 contains 15 residues. As DNA, the CDR3 is TGTGCCAGCAGCTTGGGACAATTAAGCAATCAGCCCCAGCATTTT. Translation gives CASSLGQLSNQPQHF.

The chain is built from TRBV19 and TRBJ1-2, with 9 bases aligning to TRBD1. CDR3 size: 15 residues. V was clipped by 6 bases and J by 2 bases; unmatched bases: 7. Germline CDR1 and CDR2: LNHDA and SQIVND (reference sequence). Written as DNA, the CDR3 is TGTGCCAGTAGGGGGGGACAGGGACCGAACTATGGCTACACCTTC. Its protein product is CASRGGQGPNYGYTF.

V is TRBV15 and J is TRBJ2-7; the match to TRBD2 covers 11 bases. The V gene end was trimmed by 1 base and the J gene end by 3 bases; junction bases not matched to a gene: 2. The CDR3 runs 15 residues. Germline V lookup: CDR1 LNHNV, CDR2 YYDKDF (reference sequence). The CDR3 region is CATSRGTSGSYEQYF. Here the CDR3 DNA reads TGTGCCACCAGCAGAGGAACTAGCGGGAGCTACGAGCAGTACTTC.

The chain has TRBV5-1 and TRBJ2-3, with 10 nucleotides matching TRBD2. V lost 0 bases to trimming and J lost 6 bases; unmatched junction nucleotides: 10. The CDR3 is 17 amino acids. Germline V gene sequence: CDR1 SGHRS, CDR2 YFSETQ. The CDR3 protein is CASSLALASGSRDTQYF. In nucleotides, the CDR3 is TGCGCCAGCAGCTTGGCCCTCGCTAGCGGGAGTAGGGATACGCAGTATTTT.